This entry is about one TCR beta chain. This sample stems from a study of radiation and T cells in renal cell carcinoma. As to time point: blood 4 weeks post-SBRT, at nephrectomy. Treatment defined: 15 Gy SBRT to primary tumor, nephrectomy 4 weeks later. Germline lookup yields CDR1 SGHAT and CDR2 FQNNGV. V shed 4 bases and J 4 bases; nucleotides not matched to a gene: 5. This CDR3 contains 15 residues. Only in-frame clones appear in the TCRdb table, and some are missing; sequencing was by immunoSEQ multiplex PCR. The table records tens of thousands of clones, 65% to 85% of them present only once. The sample in question was blood, obtained from a patient whose treatment included radiotherapy and nephrectomy. This rearrangement joins TRBV11-2 to TRBJ2-7; 12 positions agree with TRBD1. The receptor comes from a man aged 60 to 69 with renal cell carcinoma. The CDR3 loop reads CASSWGTGGSYEQYF. CDR3 sequence (DNA): TGTGCCAGCAGCTGGGGGACAGGGGGCTCGTACGAGCAGTACTTC. Drawing the rest from reference TRBV11-2 and TRBJ2-7, the complete variable domain is EAGVAQSPRYKIIEKRQSVAFWCNPISGHATLYWYQQILGQGPKLLIQFQNNGVVDDSQLPKDRFSAERLKGVDSTLKIQPAKLEDSAVYLCASSWGTGGSYEQYFGPGTRLTVT.